This T cell receptor (beta chain) was retrieved from a study of T cell clonality in common variable immunodeficiency. Study-wide findings and caveats: Fewer TCRbeta clones were shared among CVID subjects than controls. T cell subpopulation sequencing would be needed to explain CVID clonality. Fewer deletions and N-nucleotide insertions were reportedly seen in common variable immunodeficiency TCR beta sequences.

This clone was picked up many times. Its matching antigen is unknown. Read data end 3 residues before the CDR3 end; the end is taken from the germline J gene. Sequencing was performed with immunoSEQ multiplex PCR; in TCRdb, only in-frame clones are kept and a portion is missing. This sample comprises about 35,000 clones, none seen once only. V gave up 4 bases and J gave up 4 bases; unmatched junction bases: 7. This CDR3 is 15 amino acids long. Germline V CDR1 and CDR2: SGHTA, FQGNSA. The sequenced sample was peripheral blood mononuclear cells. This sequence originates from a person aged 18 to 70 in good health. The chain employs TRBV7-2 and TRBJ2-1; 7 bases line up with TRBD1. CDR3: CASSSTGFSYNEQFF. The CDR3 DNA, read in part, is TGTGCCAGCAGCTCGACAGGGTTCTCGTACAATGAG.